The rows below give T cell receptor beta chains drawn from one sample of a study of OX40 agonist ivuxolimab in advanced cancers. Sequencing used immunoSEQ multiplex PCR; TCRdb keeps in-frame clones, though not all of them. The table has tens of thousands of clones, roughly nine tenths seen once. The sample consisted of CD4+ or CD8+ T cells sorted from blood, taken in a trial of the OX40 agonist ivuxolimab. The receptors were gathered from an adult with an advanced solid tumor such as melanoma, head and neck, liver or kidney cancer. CDR3s include the opening cysteine and the closing phenylalanine or tryptophan. Each record gives: D gene, V gene, clone size, J gene, CDR3 DNA, CDR3 protein. D genes are given only for firm matches. Size tells how often a clone was seen (once, few, many) or the class of an expanded clone, and some rows leave it out.

>.|TRBV7-8|.|TRBJ1-2
TGTGCCAGCACTGGGGCAGCGGTTCCGAATGGCTACACCTTC
CASTGAAVPNGYTF
>.|TRBV18|.|TRBJ1-1
TGTGCCAGCTCACCACAATCCGGGACTCTCGATGTCACTGAAGCTTTCTTT
CASSPQSGTLDVTEAFF
>.|TRBV9|.|TRBJ1-1
TGTGCCAGCGCGAGGGGGAAGGGCACTGAAGCTTTCTTT
CASARGKGTEAFF
>.|TRBV5-8|.|TRBJ1-4
TGTGCCAGCAGCTTCTCAGGGAAGAGGGATGAAAAACTGTTTTTT
CASSFSGKRDEKLFF
>.|TRBV5-6|.|TRBJ2-3
TGTGCCAGTATGAGGCGGGATACGCAGTATTTT
CASMRRDTQYF
>.|TRBV5-1|.|TRBJ2-5
TGCGCCAGCAGCGATAGGACAACTACGGGGGAGACCCAGTACTTC
CASSDRTTTGETQYF
>.|TRBV28|once|TRBJ2-5
TGTGCCAGCAGTTTTTATGGGGGAGATGAGACCCAGTACTTC
CASSFYGGDETQYF
>TRBD1|TRBV28|.|TRBJ2-7
TGTGCCAGCAGGGACAGGGGTTACGACGAGCAGTACTTC
CASRDRGYDEQYF
>.|TRBV5-5|few|TRBJ1-1
TGTGCCAGCACCCTTATTGAGAACACTGAAGCTTTCTTT
CASTLIENTEAFF
>.|TRBV5-5|.|TRBJ1-4
TGTGCCAGCAGCTGGGAACGGACAGCAGCAACTAATGAAAAACTGTTTTTT
CASSWERTAATNEKLFF
>.|TRBV28|.|TRBJ1-5
TGTGCCAGCAGTTTGTTGTCGGGAGGGAGCAATCAGCCCCAGCATTTT
CASSLLSGGSNQPQHF
>TRBD2|TRBV15|.|TRBJ2-7
TGTGCCACCAGCCCCCAAGGGGGTAGCGGGAACTACGAGCAGTACTTC
CATSPQGGSGNYEQYF
>.|TRBV5-1|.|TRBJ2-5
TGCGCCAGCAGCTTCAAGGTTACGGGGGAGACCCAGTACTTC
CASSFKVTGETQYF
>.|TRBV30|.|TRBJ2-1
TGTGCCTGGAGTTCCGGCAGACTGGTGGGCAATGAGCAGTTCTTC
CAWSSGRLVGNEQFF
>TRBD1|TRBV28|.|TRBJ1-2
TGTGCCAGCAGGACAACCGGGACAGAACACTTC
CASRTTGTEHF
>TRBD2|TRBV11-2|.|TRBJ2-1
TGTGCCAGCAGCTTCCCGGGACTAGCGGGACGTGAGCAGTTCTTC
CASSFPGLAGREQFF
>.|TRBV2|.|TRBJ2-5
TGTGCCAGCAGTAACCAGGGGACCCAGTACTTC
CASSNQGTQYF
>.|TRBV6-5|.|TRBJ1-5
TGTGCCAGCAGCCCTAGGGGCCGCAATCAGCCCCAGCATTTT
CASSPRGRNQPQHF
>.|TRBV6-5|few|TRBJ1-3
TGTGCCAGCAGTTATCACCCCCTCGCATCTGGAAACACCATATATTTT
CASSYHPLASGNTIYF
>TRBD1|TRBV11-2|.|TRBJ2-5
TGTGCCAGCAGCTTGACACAGGGGTCCAGGGAGACCCAGTACTTC
CASSLTQGSRETQYF
>TRBD1|TRBV7-3|.|TRBJ1-1
TGTGCCAGCAGCAAAGGACAGGGGCGGAACACTGAAGCTTTCTTT
CASSKGQGRNTEAFF
>TRBD2|TRBV4-2|.|TRBJ2-6
TGTGCCAGCAGCCTCGGGACTAGCGGGATTTTTTCTGGGGCCAACGTCCTGACTTTC
CASSLGTSGIFSGANVLTF
>.|TRBV28|few|TRBJ2-2
TGTGCCAGCAGGCCGGACGGGAACACCGGGGAGCTGTTTTTT
CASRPDGNTGELFF
>.|TRBV7-9|.|TRBJ2-7
TGCGCCAGCAGCCAACTAGTCTTCTACGAGCAGTACTTC
CASSQLVFYEQYF
>.|TRBV7-3|.|TRBJ2-1
TGTGCCAGCAGCTTTGGCGGGACTTCCTACAATGAGCAGTTCTTC
CASSFGGTSYNEQFF
>.|TRBV5-8|.|TRBJ2-7
TGTGCCAGCAGCTTGGGGCTGAGTATCTGGACAGCCTCCTACGAGCAGTACTTC
CASSLGLSIWTASYEQYF
>.|TRBV7-9|.|TRBJ2-5
TGTGCCAGCAGCCTCGGGAGTTGGGAGACCCAGTACTTC
CASSLGSWETQYF
>.|TRBV7-9|once|TRBJ1-2
TGTGCCAGCAGCTTAGAACAGGACATGGCGGGCTACACCTTC
CASSLEQDMAGYTF
>.|TRBV30|.|TRBJ1-6
TGTGCCTGGAGTGGCAGGGTTAATTCACCCCTCCACTTT
CAWSGRVNSPLHF
>TRBD2|TRBV12-5|once|TRBJ2-1
TGTGCTAGTGGTTTGGGACTAGCGCGTTACTCCTACAATGAGCAGTTCTTC
CASGLGLARYSYNEQFF
>TRBD1|TRBV11-1|.|TRBJ2-5
TGTGCCAGCAGCCAAGGGTCGGGACAGACCATCTTCCAAGAGACTCAGTACTTC
CASSQGSGQTIFQETQYF
>.|TRBV7-9|.|TRBJ1-4
TGTGCCAGCAGCTCCCGGGCAGGGAGGGAAAAACTGTTTTTT
CASSSRAGREKLFF
>.|TRBV5-5|.|TRBJ2-7
TGTGCCAGCAGCTTGGGCCTAGCGAACTCCTACGAGCAGTACTTC
CASSLGLANSYEQYF